This TCR beta chain originates from a study of vaccination effects on CD4 cells after COVID-19. Study background: Sampling occurred a median 72 days post second dose, range 14 to 241.

Sequenced by immunoSEQ multiplex PCR; TCRdb stores in-frame clones only, minus some. This table has approximately 61,000 clones, around 73% appearing once. Sequencing was preceded by expansion of antigen-specific CD4+ T cells with viral peptide pools in the ViraFEST assay. Subsequent to roughly 10 days of culture, CD4+ T cells were isolated. Participants were given two doses of BNT162b2 or mRNA-1273 vaccine. Only a few counts were recorded for this clone. The antigen is unknown. Trimming shortened V by 1 base and J by 1 base, and 5 bases separated the two germline ends. CDR3 length equals 14 residues. Germline V lookup: CDR1 SGHRS, CDR2 YFSETQ.

The genes are TRBV5-1 and TRBJ2-2; D may be TRBD1 (5 bases). This TCR derives from a human donor who received a COVID-19 vaccine. The sequencing here drew on CD4+ T cells from PBMCs cultured with HCoV-229E spike peptides, taken after COVID-19 vaccination. In DNA form, the CDR3 reads TGCGCCAGCAGCTTGACAGGGAACACCGGGGAGCTGTTTTTT. This translates into CASSLTGNTGELFF.